Listed below are T cell receptor beta chains from one sample, sequenced in a study of blood T cell repertoires in COVID-19. Assay used: immunoSEQ multiplex PCR; TCRdb lists only in-frame clones, some missing. The table lists approximately 230,000 clones, nearly 90% of them singletons, with 2.1% in the top ten. The source material was peripheral blood. The receptors were sampled from a middle-aged woman who had recovered from COVID-19. Each CDR3 is given with its conserved first and last residue. A D gene is named only where the DNA matches it firmly. A clone size is listed for some rows: how often the clone was seen (once, few, many), or a class if it is expanded.

clone size: once; J gene: TRBJ1-1; D gene: NA; V gene: TRBV7-2; CDR3 DNA: TGTGCCAGCAGCCTAGACGCCTCCCTACTCGGAGCTTTCTTT; CDR3 protein: CASSLDASLLGAFF
clone size: NA; J gene: TRBJ2-7; D gene: NA; V gene: TRBV12-3/TRBV12-4; CDR3 DNA: TGTGCCAGCAGGGGAGGCTCCTACGAGCAGTACTTC; CDR3 protein: CASRGGSYEQYF
clone size: NA; J gene: TRBJ2-7; D gene: NA; V gene: TRBV11-2; CDR3 DNA: TGTGCCAGCAGCCTAGACTCTAGCGGGACAGGAGAGCAGTACTTC; CDR3 protein: CASSLDSSGTGEQYF
clone size: NA; J gene: TRBJ2-2; D gene: TRBD1; V gene: TRBV19; CDR3 DNA: TGTGCCAGTAGTCTCACAGGGGTGAGTGCCGGGGAGCTGTTTTTT; CDR3 protein: CASSLTGVSAGELFF
clone size: NA; J gene: TRBJ2-3; D gene: NA; V gene: TRBV18; CDR3 DNA: TGTGCCAGCTCACCAGGGCAGAACACAGATACGCAGTATTTT; CDR3 protein: CASSPGQNTDTQYF
clone size: NA; J gene: TRBJ2-1; D gene: NA; V gene: TRBV9; CDR3 DNA: TGTGCCAGCGGGTCGGAGTCCTACAATGAGCAGTTCTTC; CDR3 protein: CASGSESYNEQFF
clone size: few; J gene: TRBJ2-1; D gene: TRBD1; V gene: TRBV7-9; CDR3 DNA: TGTGCCAGCAGCTCCTGGACAGGGGGCGATGAGCAGTTCTTC; CDR3 protein: CASSSWTGGDEQFF
clone size: once; J gene: TRBJ1-5; D gene: NA; V gene: TRBV7-8; CDR3 DNA: TGTGCCAGCAGCTTACGGCGGGAGATTAGCAATCAGCCCCAGCATTTT; CDR3 protein: CASSLRREISNQPQHF
clone size: NA; J gene: TRBJ1-6; D gene: TRBD1; V gene: TRBV5-1; CDR3 DNA: TGCGCCAGCAGCTTGGGGCAGGGGGATGACTCCTATAATTCACCCCTCCACTTT; CDR3 protein: CASSLGQGDDSYNSPLHF
clone size: many; J gene: TRBJ1-5; D gene: TRBD1; V gene: TRBV25-1; CDR3 DNA: TGTGCCAGCAGTGATTGGACAGGGGGGCTCGATCAGCCCCAGCATTTT; CDR3 protein: CASSDWTGGLDQPQHF
clone size: NA; J gene: TRBJ2-7; D gene: NA; V gene: TRBV19; CDR3 DNA: TGTGCCAGTAGTCGTACAGGGTTAAGCTCCTACGAGCAGTACTTC; CDR3 protein: CASSRTGLSSYEQYF
clone size: NA; J gene: TRBJ2-5; D gene: TRBD2; V gene: TRBV5-4; CDR3 DNA: TGTGCCAGCAGCTTGGCAGGGAGGGCGACCCAGTACTTC; CDR3 protein: CASSLAGRATQYF
clone size: few; J gene: TRBJ2-7; D gene: TRBD1; V gene: TRBV27; CDR3 DNA: TGTGCCAGCAGTTTGATGCAGGGGGCTTATCTGGGCGAGCAGTACTTC; CDR3 protein: CASSLMQGAYLGEQYF
clone size: NA; J gene: TRBJ1-1; D gene: NA; V gene: TRBV6-6; CDR3 DNA: TGTGCCAGCAGAAACAGCGGGAACACTGAAGTTTTCTTT; CDR3 protein: CASRNSGNTEVFF
clone size: once; J gene: TRBJ2-3; D gene: NA; V gene: TRBV4-2; CDR3 DNA: TGTGCCAGCAGCCAAGATCCCCCTAGCGCCGCCACAGATACGCAGTATTTT; CDR3 protein: CASSQDPPSAATDTQYF
clone size: NA; J gene: TRBJ2-7; D gene: TRBD1; V gene: TRBV6-2/TRBV6-3; CDR3 DNA: TGTGCCAGCAGTTACTCGGGACAGGGGATTATCTACGAGCAGTACTTC; CDR3 protein: CASSYSGQGIIYEQYF
clone size: NA; J gene: TRBJ2-3; D gene: TRBD2; V gene: TRBV30; CDR3 DNA: TGTGCCTGGAACGGAGGGGACCCCTCTCTCACTAGCGGGGAGATGATAACTAGCACAGATACGCAGTATTTT; CDR3 protein: CAWNGGDPSLTSGEMITSTDTQYF
clone size: NA; J gene: TRBJ1-2; D gene: NA; V gene: TRBV25-1; CDR3 DNA: TGTGCCAGCAGTGAAGACACCAATCCATATGGCTACACCTTC; CDR3 protein: CASSEDTNPYGYTF
clone size: NA; J gene: TRBJ1-6; D gene: NA; V gene: TRBV6-6; CDR3 DNA: TGTGCCAGCAGTAACCAAGAACCCGCAGGTTCACCCCTCCACTTT; CDR3 protein: CASSNQEPAGSPLHF
clone size: NA; J gene: TRBJ1-6; D gene: NA; V gene: TRBV6-6; CDR3 DNA: TGTGCCAGCAGACCCGTTGGTGTCTTGGAGAATTCACCCCTCCACTTT; CDR3 protein: CASRPVGVLENSPLHF
clone size: NA; J gene: TRBJ2-1; D gene: TRBD2; V gene: TRBV7-6; CDR3 DNA: TGTGCCAGCAGCCTCACACTAGCGGGGGGCGTCTACAATGAGCAGTTCTTC; CDR3 protein: CASSLTLAGGVYNEQFF
clone size: NA; J gene: TRBJ2-3; D gene: TRBD2; V gene: TRBV20-1; CDR3 DNA: TGCAGTGCTAGTACTAGCGGGGGGGGAGATACGCAGTATTTT; CDR3 protein: CSASTSGGGDTQYF
clone size: NA; J gene: TRBJ2-5; D gene: TRBD2; V gene: TRBV3-1/TRBV3-2; CDR3 DNA: TGTGCCAGCAGCCAATCACTAGCGGGAGGAATCCAAGAGACCCAGTACTTC; CDR3 protein: CASSQSLAGGIQETQYF
clone size: NA; J gene: TRBJ2-3; D gene: TRBD1; V gene: TRBV24-1; CDR3 DNA: TGTGCCACCAGTGATTCCCAGGGGGCCCGAACTCCGGGGACAGATACGCAGTATTTT; CDR3 protein: CATSDSQGARTPGTDTQYF
clone size: NA; J gene: TRBJ1-5; D gene: TRBD1; V gene: TRBV3-1/TRBV3-2; CDR3 DNA: TGTGCCAGCAGCCAACCAGGGGGCTCTTGCAATCAGCCCCAGCATTTT; CDR3 protein: CASSQPGGSCNQPQHF
clone size: NA; J gene: TRBJ1-1; D gene: NA; V gene: TRBV30; CDR3 DNA: TGTGCCTGGAGTTCGGCACAGGGATGGGGAATGAACACTGAAGCTTTCTTT; CDR3 protein: CAWSSAQGWGMNTEAFF
clone size: NA; J gene: TRBJ2-7; D gene: TRBD1; V gene: TRBV15; CDR3 DNA: TGTGCCACCAGCAGCAGGGACAGGACCTACGAGCAGTACTTC; CDR3 protein: CATSSRDRTYEQYF
clone size: NA; J gene: TRBJ2-6; D gene: TRBD1; V gene: TRBV6-6; CDR3 DNA: TGTGCCAGCAGTCCACAGGGGCCCTTATCCTCCCTTTCTGGGGCCAACGTCCTGACTTTC; CDR3 protein: CASSPQGPLSSLSGANVLTF
clone size: NA; J gene: TRBJ2-2; D gene: TRBD1; V gene: TRBV28; CDR3 DNA: TGTGCCAGCAGTTCTTCCGGGACAGGGGCCGGGGAGCTGTTTTTT; CDR3 protein: CASSSSGTGAGELFF
clone size: NA; J gene: TRBJ2-7; D gene: TRBD2; V gene: TRBV6-2/TRBV6-3; CDR3 DNA: TGTGCCAGCAGTTACCCCAGGCTGGCGGGAGGAGCCTACGAGCAGTACTTC; CDR3 protein: CASSYPRLAGGAYEQYF
clone size: NA; J gene: TRBJ1-1; D gene: NA; V gene: TRBV19; CDR3 DNA: TGTGCCAGTAGTAGAGGGCAGTTGAACACTGAAGCTTTCTTT; CDR3 protein: CASSRGQLNTEAFF
clone size: NA; J gene: TRBJ1-4; D gene: TRBD1; V gene: TRBV13; CDR3 DNA: TGTGCCAGCAGCTTAGGGACAGGGCTTTACGAAAAACTGTTTTTT; CDR3 protein: CASSLGTGLYEKLFF
clone size: NA; J gene: TRBJ2-7; D gene: NA; V gene: TRBV7-2; CDR3 DNA: TGTGCCAGCAGCTTAGGGCCCCTTCGCCCCTACGAGCAGTACTTC; CDR3 protein: CASSLGPLRPYEQYF
clone size: NA; J gene: TRBJ1-1; D gene: TRBD1; V gene: TRBV19; CDR3 DNA: TGTGCCAGTACTCGACAGGGGGCGCGGACTGAAGCTTTCTTT; CDR3 protein: CASTRQGARTEAFF
clone size: once; J gene: TRBJ1-1; D gene: TRBD1; V gene: TRBV29-1; CDR3 DNA: TGCAGCGCTGGGGACAGGGGGACTGAAGCTTTCTTT; CDR3 protein: CSAGDRGTEAFF
clone size: once; J gene: TRBJ1-2; D gene: NA; V gene: TRBV5-1; CDR3 DNA: TGCGCCAGCACAGGACCCCGGACACACCCGGCTCGGGGCTACACCTTC; CDR3 protein: CASTGPRTHPARGYTF
clone size: NA; J gene: TRBJ2-3; D gene: TRBD1; V gene: TRBV30; CDR3 DNA: TGTGCCTGGAGTGACCAGGGGGCTGGTGATACGCAGTATTTT; CDR3 protein: CAWSDQGAGDTQYF
clone size: NA; J gene: TRBJ2-7; D gene: TRBD1; V gene: TRBV15; CDR3 DNA: TGTGCCACCAGCAGAGATGAAGACAGGGGGGCCTACGAGCAGTACTTC; CDR3 protein: CATSRDEDRGAYEQYF
clone size: NA; J gene: TRBJ1-4; D gene: NA; V gene: TRBV19; CDR3 DNA: TGTGCCAGTAGTATCCATGCAGGGGATCCGGATGAAAAACTGTTTTTT; CDR3 protein: CASSIHAGDPDEKLFF
clone size: NA; J gene: TRBJ2-5; D gene: NA; V gene: TRBV2; CDR3 DNA: TGTGCCAGCAGCCGAGAGGGACTTACCACTGAGACCCAGTACTTC; CDR3 protein: CASSREGLTTETQYF
clone size: NA; J gene: TRBJ2-7; D gene: NA; V gene: TRBV6-6; CDR3 DNA: TGTGCCAGCAGTTATGGGGAGGAAGCCTACGAGCAGTACTTC; CDR3 protein: CASSYGEEAYEQYF
clone size: NA; J gene: TRBJ2-5; D gene: NA; V gene: TRBV2; CDR3 DNA: TGTGCCAGCAGTGAAGACTTCGACTCCCTCTCGAAGACCCAGTACTTC; CDR3 protein: CASSEDFDSLSKTQYF
clone size: NA; J gene: TRBJ2-7; D gene: NA; V gene: TRBV5-1; CDR3 DNA: TGCGCCAGCAGCCAAGGACACCTACTCTCCTACGAGCAGTACTTC; CDR3 protein: CASSQGHLLSYEQYF
clone size: NA; J gene: TRBJ1-2; D gene: NA; V gene: TRBV18; CDR3 DNA: TGTGCCAGCTCATCAGACAGGATGGCTAACTATGGCTACACCTTC; CDR3 protein: CASSSDRMANYGYTF
clone size: NA; J gene: TRBJ2-7; D gene: TRBD1; V gene: TRBV7-2; CDR3 DNA: TGTGCCAGCAGCTGGGGACAGGGCTTCACTTCCTACGAGCAGTACTTC; CDR3 protein: CASSWGQGFTSYEQYF
clone size: NA; J gene: TRBJ1-2; D gene: NA; V gene: TRBV27; CDR3 DNA: TGTGCCAGCAGCTCAGGGCGGGCAGGGGATCCAGGCTACACCTTC; CDR3 protein: CASSSGRAGDPGYTF
clone size: NA; J gene: TRBJ2-3; D gene: NA; V gene: TRBV15; CDR3 DNA: TGTGCCACCAGCAGAGATAACGGCCTAGTTGCAGATACGCAGTATTTT; CDR3 protein: CATSRDNGLVADTQYF
clone size: NA; J gene: TRBJ2-7; D gene: NA; V gene: TRBV24-1; CDR3 DNA: TGTGCCACCAGTGGGGGGCTACACACCACCTACGAGCAGTACTTC; CDR3 protein: CATSGGLHTTYEQYF
clone size: NA; J gene: TRBJ1-6; D gene: NA; V gene: TRBV4-3; CDR3 DNA: TGCGCCAGCAGCCGGACCGGACAGTATAATTCACCCCTCCACTTT; CDR3 protein: CASSRTGQYNSPLHF
clone size: NA; J gene: TRBJ2-3; D gene: TRBD2; V gene: TRBV7-6; CDR3 DNA: TGTGCCAGCAGCTTAGGGGCGACTAGCGGGCAAGGAACGCAGTATTTT; CDR3 protein: CASSLGATSGQGTQYF
clone size: NA; J gene: TRBJ2-7; D gene: TRBD2; V gene: TRBV5-6; CDR3 DNA: TGTGCCAGCAGCTCGTCCCGCTCTTTCGGGCGGGAGGAAGCCTACGAGCAGTACTTC; CDR3 protein: CASSSSRSFGREEAYEQYF
clone size: NA; J gene: TRBJ2-3; D gene: TRBD2; V gene: TRBV7-9; CDR3 DNA: TGTGCCAGCAGGCGTTTAGCGGGGGTCGCAGATACGCAGTATTTT; CDR3 protein: CASRRLAGVADTQYF